Each of the 27 T cell receptor beta chains below was sequenced from the same sample in a study of cytomegalovirus exposure and HLA in healthy donors. This PCR relied on a set of 60 Vbeta primers and 13 Jbeta primers. Only in-frame clones appear in the TCRdb table, and some are missing; sequencing was by immunoSEQ multiplex PCR. The data show roughly 78,000 clones, 55% to 75% seen once. The source material was PBMCs. These receptors came from a man aged 30-40 years in good health and CMV-seropositive.

This chain links TRBV30 with TRBJ1-2, with TRBD1 matching 10 bases. The junction had 13 bases not matched to a gene; V was cut back by 5 bases and J by 4 bases. CDR1 is GTSNPN and CDR2 is SVGIG in the germline V gene (reference sequence). The CDR3 extends over 16 amino acids. The CDR3 protein is CAWWTGQGTPFYGYTF. Here the CDR3 DNA reads TGTGCCTGGTGGACGGGACAGGGGACCCCCTTCTATGGCTACACCTTC.

The V gene is TRBV5-6, the J gene TRBJ2-1; TRBD2 matches 7 bases. V lost 2 bases, J lost 6 bases, and 11 bases stayed unmatched. There are 16 residues in the CDR3. Per the germline V gene, CDR1 is SGHDT and CDR2 is YYEEEE. The CDR3 coding sequence is TGTGCCAGCAGCTTTTTGGTCCCTAGCGGAAGCAATGAGCAGTTCTTC. Its protein is CASSFLVPSGSNEQFF.

V and J are TRBV27 and TRBJ2-7, with TRBD1 as a possible D gene (5 bases). Trimming took off 3 bases at V and 2 bases at J, with 11 bases between the two ends. Looked up from germline, CDR1 is MNHEY and CDR2 is SMNVEV (reference sequence). The CDR3 consists of 14 residues. The CDR3 loop is CASSLVKGTYEQYF. In DNA form, the CDR3 reads TGTGCCAGCAGTTTGGTAAAGGGGACCTACGAGCAGTACTTC.

The gene calls are TRBV6-4 and TRBJ2-3, with 11 bases matching TRBD2. V gave up 3 bases and J gave up 0 bases; unmatched junction bases: 5. From germline, CDR1 is MRHNA and CDR2 SNTAGT. CDR3 length equals 17 residues. CDR3 bases: TGTGCCAGCAGTGAAGGTAGCGGGGGGGGAAGCACAGATACGCAGTATTTT. Translated, it gives CASSEGSGGGSTDTQYF.

The chain links TRBV6-1 to TRBJ1-5; TRBD1 might be the D (5 bases). Trimming shortened V by 4 bases and J by 3 bases, and 7 bases separated the two germline ends. Germline lookup yields CDR1 MNHNS and CDR2 SASEGT. CDR3 size: 13 residues. The CDR3 nucleotides read TGTGCCAGCAGTGGACAGAACAATCAGCCCCAGCATTTT. Amino acids: CASSGQNNQPQHF.

Comment on this clone: The junction and the germline gene differ at one end; a read error may be behind it. The rearrangement joins TRBV6-5 to TRBJ2-2, with 7 bases identical to TRBD2. CDR1 and CDR2 from the germline V gene are MNHEY and SVGAGI. The CDR3 is 16 amino acids. The CDR3 DNA is TGTGCCAGCAGTTACTCTCTAGCGGACCCCACCGGGGGGCTGTTTTTT. Its protein product is CASSYSLADPTGGLFF.

The chain has TRBV7-6 and TRBJ2-7; TRBD2 matches 11 bases. Per germline, CDR1 SGHVS and CDR2 FNYEAQ. The CDR3 is 16 amino acids. Trimming removed 5 bases from V and 2 bases from J; junction bases left unmatched: 8. CDR3 in amino acids: CASSATSGGYTYEQYF. The CDR3 nucleotides are TGTGCCAGCAGCGCAACTAGCGGGGGTTACACCTACGAGCAGTACTTC.

The chain has TRBV6-4 and TRBJ2-1, with a tentative D call TRBD1 (6 bases). The V gene's germline CDR1 is MRHNA and CDR2 SNTAGT. This CDR3 comprises 15 residues. With 0 bases removed from V and 7 bases from J, the gap between germline ends came to 13 bases. In nucleotides, the CDR3 is TGTGCCAGCAGTGACTCCCTAGTCAGGGGTAATGAGCAGTTCTTC. This encodes CASSDSLVRGNEQFF.

The chain joins TRBV6-5 to TRBJ2-7; the D is unclear. Germline V gene data show CDR1 as MNHEY and CDR2 as SVGAGI. The CDR3 spans 15 residues. Trimming shortened V by 0 bases and J by 5 bases, and 14 bases separated the two germline ends. The CDR3 bases are TGTGCCAGCAGTTACTCGATGTATTTAGGAGACGAGCAGTACTTC. Translated: CASSYSMYLGDEQYF.

V is TRBV10-3 and J is TRBJ2-7; 7 nucleotides align to TRBD2. V trimming: 5 bases; J trimming: 4 bases; junction bases outside the gene matches: 14. The germline gives CDR1 ENHRY, CDR2 SYGVKD. The CDR3 runs 16 residues. CDR3 nucleotides: TGTGCCATCAGTTCCGGGTCTGCGGGAGACTTGTACGAGCAGTACTTC. Its protein is CAISSGSAGDLYEQYF.

This clone appeared a single time. This chain connects TRBV4-1 to TRBJ2-6, with 8 positions matching TRBD1. The CDR3 runs to 22 residues. Germline V gives CDR1 MGHRA, CDR2 YSYEKL. The V segment lost 3 bases and the J segment 0 bases; nucleotides outside the gene matches: 19. CDR3 DNA: TGCGCCAGCAGCCACGTTCTAAGGACAGGGTCCGTGATGAGCTCTGGGGCCAACGTCCTGACTTTC. Amino acids: CASSHVLRTGSVMSSGANVLTF.

The chain combines TRBV5-6 with TRBJ1-3; 10 nucleotides line up with TRBD1. The CDR3 loop spans 13 amino acids. V lost 4 bases to trimming and J lost 7 bases; unmatched junction nucleotides: 2. Germline values: CDR1 SGHDT, CDR2 YYEEEE. The CDR3, as DNA: TGTGCCAGCAGCCCGACAGGGGGCAACACCATATATTTT. This sequence encodes CASSPTGGNTIYF.

The chain employs TRBV9 and TRBJ2-2; no clear D gene. CDR1 SGDLS and CDR2 YYNGEE come from the germline V gene. The CDR3 has 13 residues. V lost 0 bases and J lost 6, with 6 bases in between. CDR3 nucleotide sequence: TGTGCCAGCAGCGTAGCAGGTTCCGGGGAGCTGTTTTTT. It translates to CASSVAGSGELFF.

The rearrangement links TRBV5-1 to TRBJ2-1; 12 positions agree with TRBD2. The CDR3 has 15 amino acids. Germline assignment: CDR1 SGHRS and CDR2 YFSETQ. V trimming: 2 bases; J trimming: 10 bases; junction bases outside the gene matches: 7. The CDR3 sequence is CASSFPSGREDEQFF. The CDR3 bases are TGCGCCAGCAGCTTCCCTAGCGGGAGGGAGGACGAGCAGTTCTTC. The full variable domain, in which reference TRBV5-1 and TRBJ2-1 provide the parts outside the CDR3, is KAGVTQTPRYLIKTRGQQVTLSCSPISGHRSVSWYQQTPGQGLQFLFEYFSETQRNKGNFPGRFSGRQFSNSRSEMNVSTLELGDSALYLCASSFPSGREDEQFFGPGTRLTVL.

V is TRBV27 and J is TRBJ2-7; a possible D gene is TRBD2 (5 bases). The CDR3 runs to 12 residues. Germline CDR1 reads MNHEY; CDR2 reads SMNVEV (reference sequence). The germline V and J ends were trimmed by 6 bases and 6 bases, with 12 bases remaining between them. The CDR3 region has the DNA TGTGCCAGCAGCCGTCCACGGGGCGAGCAGTACTTC. Translating it yields CASSRPRGEQYF.

The chain employs TRBV28 and TRBJ2-2, with a tentative D call TRBD1 (7 bases). The germline CDR1 and CDR2 sequences are MDHEN and SYDVKM. Trimming took off 3 bases at V and 3 bases at J, with 14 bases between the two ends. This CDR3 comprises 16 residues. CDR3 amino acids: CASSFSRGTYTGELFF. The CDR3 DNA reads as TGTGCCAGCAGTTTTAGCAGGGGGACTTACACCGGGGAGCTGTTTTTT. Full variable domain (missing parts from reference TRBV28 and TRBJ2-2): DVKVTQSSRYLVKRTGEKVFLECVQDMDHENMFWYRQDPGLGLRLIYFSYDVKMKEKGDIPEGYSVSREKKERFSLILESASTNQTSMYLCASSFSRGTYTGELFFGEGSRLTVL.

The chain couples TRBV5-1 to TRBJ2-7, with D possibly matching TRBD2 (7 bases). V was pared by 0 bases and J by 4 bases, with 20 bases between. CDR1 and CDR2 (germline): SGHRS, YFSETQ. CDR3 length equals 17 residues. CDR3 bases: TGCGCCAGCAGCTTGGAGATGGGGGGGGCTTCTCGATACGAGCAGTACTTC. This sequence encodes CASSLEMGGASRYEQYF.

The V gene is TRBV5-1, the J gene TRBJ1-5, with TRBD1 matching over 7 bases. Germline assignment: CDR1 SGHRS and CDR2 YFSETQ. This CDR3 is built from 17 residues. V trimming: 0 bases; J trimming: 3 bases; junction bases outside the gene matches: 9. This CDR3 is CASSLAEDRDNNQPQHF. The DNA for the CDR3 is TGCGCCAGCAGCTTGGCGGAAGACAGGGATAACAATCAGCCCCAGCATTTT. The full variable domain, rest sourced from reference TRBV5-1 and TRBJ1-5, is KAGVTQTPRYLIKTRGQQVTLSCSPISGHRSVSWYQQTPGQGLQFLFEYFSETQRNKGNFPGRFSGRQFSNSRSEMNVSTLELGDSALYLCASSLAEDRDNNQPQHFGDGTRLSIL.

The V gene is TRBV2, the J gene TRBJ2-7; TRBD2 agrees at 7 bases. J gave up 1 base and V 7 bases, and 1 base lay outside the gene matches. Germline CDR1 and CDR2: SNHLY and FYNNEI. This CDR3 region has 12 residues. As DNA, the CDR3 is TGTGCCAGCAAGCGGGATTCCTACGAGCAGTACTTC. Protein sequence: CASKRDSYEQYF.

This clone occurred once. The chain employs TRBV9 and TRBJ2-7, with TRBD2 matching over 12 bases. Germline CDR1 and CDR2: SGDLS and YYNGEE. The CDR3 consists of 15 residues. Unmatched junction bases numbered 4, after V lost 3 bases and J lost 3 bases. CDR3 sequence reads: CASSDTTSGGYEQYF. The CDR3 coding sequence is TGTGCCAGCAGCGATACGACTAGCGGGGGCTACGAGCAGTACTTC.

The CDR3 DNA reads TGTGCCAGGACCCAAACCCGACAGGCGGGTTACGAGCAGTACTTC. It encodes CARTQTRQAGYEQYF. This chain links TRBV19 with TRBJ2-7; a possible D gene is TRBD1 (6 bases). The CDR3 has 15 amino acids. Germline V gene lookup returns CDR1 LNHDA and CDR2 SQIVND (reference sequence). Trimming stripped 9 bases from V and 4 bases from J, with 22 bases between.

This clone was seen once. V usage is TRBV2 and J usage is TRBJ2-7, with a weak D call TRBD1 (8 bases). Per germline, CDR1 SNHLY and CDR2 FYNNEI. V gave up 2 bases and J gave up 6 bases, with 14 bases separating them. The CDR3 extends over 14 amino acids. The DNA for the CDR3 is TGTGCCAGCAGTGAATTACAGGGGGGGGGCGAGCAGTACTTC. Residues: CASSELQGGGEQYF.

The chain carries TRBV28 and TRBJ1-5, with TRBD1 as a possible D gene (5 bases). Germline V CDR1 and CDR2: MDHEN, SYDVKM. The V and J ends lost 6 bases and 2 bases respectively, with 14 bases between them. The CDR3 sequence is 15 residues long. As DNA, the CDR3 is TGTGCCAGCAGCCCCATGGGGGGAGGCAATCAGCCCCAGCATTTT. Its protein product is CASSPMGGGNQPQHF.

J is TRBJ1-3 and V is TRBV20-1; D unclear. The CDR3 totals 11 residues. The germline V and J ends were trimmed by 1 base and 4 bases, with 2 bases remaining between them. CDR1 and CDR2 from the germline V gene are DFQATT and SNEGSKA (reference sequence). CDR3 sequence (DNA): TGCAGTGCTAGAGCGGGAAACACCATATATTTT. It yields the protein CSARAGNTIYF.

J is TRBJ2-5 and V is TRBV18; 7 bases are shared with TRBD2. This CDR3 contains 16 residues. Per germline, CDR1 KGHSH and CDR2 LQKENI. J was trimmed by 5 bases and V by 6 bases; bases with no gene match: 15. The CDR3 DNA reads TGTGCCAGCTCGGTAGACTACCCCGGGAGGCATGAGACCCAGTACTTC. It codes for CASSVDYPGRHETQYF. Complete variable domain (other parts from reference TRBV18 and TRBJ2-5): NAGVMQNPRHLVRRRGQEARLRCSPMKGHSHVYWYRQLPEEGLKFMVYLQKENIIDESGMPKERFSAEFPKEGPSILRIQQVVRGDSAAYFCASSVDYPGRHETQYFGPGTRLLVL.

The chain has TRBV6-5 and TRBJ2-5; TRBD2 matches at 8 bases. Trimming took 2 bases from V and 4 from J; bases not matched to a gene: 9. The CDR3 has 16 amino acids. Germline-derived CDR1 and CDR2 are MNHEY and SVGAGI. The CDR3 region is CASSYNGPRGGETQYF. CDR3 bases: TGTGCCAGCAGTTACAACGGACCCCGGGGGGGAGAGACCCAGTACTTC.

The chain is built from TRBV5-1 and TRBJ2-2; TRBD1 matches at 7 bases. The CDR3 spans 15 residues. The germline CDR1 and CDR2 sequences are SGHRS and YFSETQ. After removal of 2 bases from V and 5 bases from J, the junction contained 6 bases not matched to a gene. In DNA form, the CDR3 reads TGCGCCAGCAGCTTATTCAGGGGGTGGACCGGGGAGCTGTTTTTT. Residues: CASSLFRGWTGELFF.